This passage covers 2 T cell receptor beta chains from one sample sequenced in a study of T cell repertoires in cytomegalovirus infection. TCRdb passed the reads through MiXCR, listing each CDR3 protein once. This repertoire shows about 920,000 distinct CDR3 sequences, around 30% found once; its top ten account for about 14%. These receptors' targets are unknown. The source material was cultured CD8+ T cells from PBMCs, sampled from culture after CMV antigen stimulation. The source of these receptors is a human donor in good health (CMV status not recorded). Some clones in this sample may be carry-over from other donors' samples.

Concerning this clonotype itself: Its ends do not fully match the called genes, so a read error is possible. This sequence joins TRBV6-5 and TRBJ1-1; D gene uncertain. The CDR3 sequence is 13 residues long. The germline V gene encodes CDR1 MNHEY and CDR2 SVGAGI. The CDR3 here is CASSLSENTEVFF. DNA of the CDR3: TGTGCCAGCAGTCTTTCAGAGAACACTGAAGTTTTCTTT.

Details on this clonotype: A read error may produce the germline difference seen at one junction end. V and J are TRBV6-1 and TRBJ2-7; D ambiguous. Germline loops: CDR1 MNHNS, CDR2 SASEGT. The CDR3 covers 16 residues. The CDR3 nucleotides read TGTGCCAGCTGTGAAGATGAGACCGAAAGCTCCTACGAGCAGTACTTC. This sequence encodes CASCEDETESSYEQYF.